The clone carrying this T cell receptor (beta chain) was picked up one time. The antigen is undetermined. V lost 3 bases, J lost 3 bases, and 10 bases lay in between. The CDR3 consists of 14 residues. The V gene's germline CDR1 is SGHRS and CDR2 YFSETQ. Nominal health characterized the donors when sampled, though unrecorded immune exposures were likely. The sample belongs to a study of cytomegalovirus exposure and HLA in healthy donors. Findings and caveats of the study: Excluded were some V segments that proved indistinguishable, including TRBV6-2 and TRBV6-3. Follow-up analysis seemed to connect common viral pathogens with several of the most significant clusters identified.

PCR employed 60 Vbeta and 13 Jbeta primers. The protocol was immunoSEQ multiplex PCR, while the TCRdb copy is restricted to in-frame clones and leaves out a portion. The table lists approximately 110,000 clones, 73% of them singletons. The J gene is TRBJ2-1, the V gene TRBV5-1; D ambiguous. The sequenced sample consisted of PBMCs. This clonotype originated in a woman aged 25-40 years in good health and CMV-seronegative. CDR3 loop: CASSSYINYNEQFF. CDR3 coding DNA: TGCGCCAGCAGCTCTTACATAAACTACAATGAGCAGTTCTTC.